Shown below are 18 T cell receptor beta chains from a single sample sequenced in a study of CD8+CD57+ T cells in acquired aplastic anemia (dated by TCRdb to between 2018 and 2020). TCRdb records Illumina HiSeq 2000 as the sequencer. Profiling of TCR beta VDJ combinations and CDR3 sequences used genomic DNA as the template. The public sequencing data were trimmed at Q25 with fastp and processed into clonotypes with MiXCR by TCRdb, which kept only in-frame beta chains. Each CDR3 protein appears once, grouped with its most common genes and DNA. A total of around 200,000 distinct CDR3 sequences appear in this sample, less than 65% of them only once. The ten biggest clones cover about 16% of the sample. Sequencing used sorted CD4+, CD8+, or CD8+CD57+ T cells (not recorded which) from PBMCs. The receptor set was obtained from a human donor in good health, serving as a control.

This clonotype was seen repeatedly, ten times or more. The V gene is TRBV24-1, the J gene TRBJ1-4; 7 nucleotides match TRBD1. Germline lookup yields CDR1 KGHDR and CDR2 SFDVKD. The CDR3 covers 14 residues. J lost 5 bases, V lost 7 bases, and 6 bases had no gene match. As DNA, the CDR3 is TGTGCCACCAGCAGACAGGGCCAAAATGAAAAACTGTTTTTT. Residues: CATSRQGQNEKLFF.

This clonotype came up many times. CDR3 amino acids: CASSQSTGTSGGGEQYF. The CDR3 DNA reads as TGTGCCAGCAGCCAATCTACCGGGACTAGCGGGGGTGGCGAGCAGTACTTC. The chain links TRBV7-9 to TRBJ2-7; 14 bases map to TRBD2. This CDR3 has 17 residues. The ends lost 5 bases at V and 6 bases at J; junction bases unmatched: 12. Germline V gene sequence: CDR1 SEHNR, CDR2 FQNEAQ (reference sequence).

The chain couples TRBV29-1 to TRBJ2-6; D not certain. This CDR3 contains 11 residues. The V gene lost 4 bases and the J gene lost 3 bases, with 1 base spanning the gap. CDR1 SQVTM and CDR2 ANQGSEA come from the germline V gene. DNA of the CDR3: TGCAGCGTTGGTGGGGCCAACGTCCTGACTTTC. This sequence encodes CSVGGANVLTF.

The genes are TRBV2 and TRBJ2-3, with 9 bases that match TRBD2. CDR1 is SNHLY and CDR2 is FYNNEI in the germline V gene. This CDR3 comprises 14 residues. The trim removed 8 bases at V and 6 bases at J, leaving 9 bases unmatched. The CDR3: CASSYSGGDDTQYF. DNA of the CDR3: TGTGCCAGCTCGTATAGCGGGGGAGATGATACGCAGTATTTT.

This clonotype has only one observation. The chain employs TRBV7-3 and TRBJ2-2; D not certain. CDR1 is SGHTA, CDR2 FQGTGA, per germline. V lost 1 base and J 4 bases, leaving 7 bases between the germline ends. The CDR3 covers 14 residues. CDR3 sequence: CASSLIHPTGELFF. In DNA form, the CDR3 reads TGTGCCAGCAGCTTAATTCATCCCACCGGGGAGCTGTTTTTT.

The rearrangement uses TRBV3-1 and TRBJ1-1; D possibly corresponds to TRBD1 (6 bases). This CDR3 region has 17 residues. Germline-derived CDR1 and CDR2 are LGHDT and YNNKEL (reference sequence). The V end was cut by 6 bases, the J end by 5 bases, with 25 bases between. For the CDR3, the DNA is TGTGCCAGCAGTCCAATAGCCCTCAGGGGCGCGGGGACTGAAGCTTTCTTT. Amino acids: CASSPIALRGAGTEAFF.

This chain joins TRBV7-9 and TRBJ1-2, with D perhaps TRBD1 (5 bases). Trimming shortened V by 1 base and J by 4 bases, and 10 bases separated the two germline ends. The V gene's germline CDR1 is SEHNR and CDR2 FQNEAQ (reference sequence). The CDR3 sequence is 14 residues long. In DNA, the CDR3 is TGTGCCAGCAGCTTAGGGTACAGGATCTATGGCTACACCTTC. Protein: CASSLGYRIYGYTF.

This clonotype was seen more than once but under ten times. The chain uses TRBV28 and TRBJ2-2; 8 nucleotides match TRBD2. CDR1 and CDR2 from the germline V gene are MDHEN and SYDVKM. Trimming removed 6 bases from V and 3 bases from J; junction bases left unmatched: 18. The CDR3 has 19 residues. The CDR3 coding sequence is TGTGCCAGCAGCAGATCGTTTCACCACTGGGGACTAGACACCGGGGAGCTGTTTTTT. This sequence encodes CASSRSFHHWGLDTGELFF.

Only one count was recorded for this clonotype. A read error is likely, as this CDR3 ends without the conserved phenylalanine or tryptophan. No DNA is shown, since the ends of the CDR3 on it are uncertain; the CDR3 is the one TCRdb lists. The chain links TRBV6-6 to TRBJ2-3; TRBD2 is taken as the D call from the table, unchecked against the DNA. Looked up from germline, CDR1 is MNHNY and CDR2 is SVGAGI (reference sequence). The CDR3 comprises 16 residues, both ends counted. The CDR3 spells CASSYNSGGKHRYAVV.

This clonotype came up many times. V gene TRBV29-1 combines with J gene TRBJ1-5, with D maybe TRBD1 (6 bases). Germline V gene data show CDR1 as SQVTM and CDR2 as ANQGSEA. The CDR3 runs to 12 residues. The ends were cut back, 4 bases at V and 2 bases at J, with 6 bases in the middle. The CDR3, as DNA: TGCAGCGTTGGACAGGGCAATCAGCCCCAGCATTTT. Translation gives CSVGQGNQPQHF.

This clonotype appeared a few times. One end of the junction is discordant with germline, which a read error may explain. The chain carries TRBV20-1 and TRBJ1-6; tentative D call: TRBD1 (5 bases). The length of the CDR3 is 14 residues. Germline CDR1 and CDR2: DFQATT and SNEGSKA (reference sequence). The CDR3: CSARPGLNNSPLRF. CDR3 coding DNA: TGCAGTGCTAGGCCGGGACTGAATAATTCGCCCCTCCGCTTT.

This clonotype was found many times. CDR3 DNA: TGCGCCAGCAGCTTGACCCTCCGGGACGGGCAGTACTTC. This codes for CASSLTLRDGQYF. The chain employs TRBV5-1 and TRBJ2-7; D may be TRBD1 or TRBD2 (5 bases each). The germline gives CDR1 SGHRS, CDR2 YFSETQ. The CDR3 has 13 amino acids. The ends were cut back, 1 base at V and 9 bases at J, with 14 bases in the middle. Full variable domain (remainder filled in from reference TRBV5-1 and TRBJ2-7): KAGVTQTPRYLIKTRGQQVTLSCSPISGHRSVSWYQQTPGQGLQFLFEYFSETQRNKGNFPGRFSGRQFSNSRSEMNVSTLELGDSALYLCASSLTLRDGQYFGPGTRLTVT.

This clonotype appeared a single time. The V call is TRBV20-1, the J call TRBJ2-3, with D perhaps assigned TRBD1 or TRBD2 (6 bases each). With 0 bases removed from V and 4 bases from J, the gap between germline ends came to 17 bases. CDR1 is DFQATT and CDR2 is SNEGSKA in the germline V gene (reference sequence). This CDR3 region has 16 residues. The CDR3 coding sequence is TGCAGTGCTAGAGACATCGGGGGTGGGACACCAGATACGCAGTATTTT. As protein: CSARDIGGGTPDTQYF.

This clonotype was counted between two and nine times. V usage is TRBV4-1 and J usage is TRBJ1-5; D gene ambiguous. CDR3 length: 16 residues. Germline CDR1 reads MGHRA; CDR2 reads YSYEKL. The V end was cut by 0 bases, the J end by 0 bases, with 9 bases between. The CDR3 protein is CASSQDNRPSNQPQHF. In nucleotides, the CDR3 is TGCGCCAGCAGCCAAGACAACCGGCCTAGCAATCAGCCCCAGCATTTT.

This clonotype was detected a few times. This may stem from a read error, because a much larger clone lies one nucleotide away. The chain carries TRBV6-5 and TRBJ1-1; D ambiguous. Looked up from germline, CDR1 is MNHEY and CDR2 is SVGAGI. Trimming removed 2 bases at V and 3 bases at J, with 10 bases between. The CDR3 spans 14 residues. For the CDR3, the DNA is TGTGCCAGCAGTTACCCGCCAACCGACACTGAAGCTTTCTTT. It specifies CASSYPPTDTEAFF.

This clonotype has only a few counts. A much larger clone lies a single base off, so this may be a read error. The chain joins TRBV7-3 to TRBJ2-7; possibly TRBD1 for D (6 bases). This CDR3 region has 16 residues. V shed 5 bases and J shed 2 bases, with 19 bases lying between them. From germline, CDR1 is SGHTA and CDR2 FQGTGA. The chain's CDR3 is CASSPRQEAKAYEQYF. The CDR3, as DNA: TGTGCCAGCAGCCCGAGACAGGAGGCGAAGGCCTACGAGCAGTACTTC.

The sample holds many counts of this clonotype. This chain links TRBV6-5 with TRBJ2-3; weak D call: TRBD1 (6 bases). The V and J ends lost 6 bases and 1 base respectively, with 11 bases between them. Germline V lookup: CDR1 MNHEY, CDR2 SVGAGI. This CDR3 spans 14 amino acids. The CDR3 protein is CASSQDSRTDTQYF. The CDR3 bases are TGTGCCAGCAGCCAGGACAGTCGCACAGATACGCAGTATTTT.

The J gene is TRBJ2-7, the V gene TRBV19; 7 bases fit TRBD1. V was clipped by 3 bases and J by 4 bases; unmatched bases: 3. In germline, CDR1 is LNHDA, CDR2 SQIVND (reference sequence). CDR3 length: 13 amino acids. In DNA, the CDR3 is TGTGCCAGTAGTATGGGCAGGGGGTACGAGCAGTACTTC. It encodes CASSMGRGYEQYF.